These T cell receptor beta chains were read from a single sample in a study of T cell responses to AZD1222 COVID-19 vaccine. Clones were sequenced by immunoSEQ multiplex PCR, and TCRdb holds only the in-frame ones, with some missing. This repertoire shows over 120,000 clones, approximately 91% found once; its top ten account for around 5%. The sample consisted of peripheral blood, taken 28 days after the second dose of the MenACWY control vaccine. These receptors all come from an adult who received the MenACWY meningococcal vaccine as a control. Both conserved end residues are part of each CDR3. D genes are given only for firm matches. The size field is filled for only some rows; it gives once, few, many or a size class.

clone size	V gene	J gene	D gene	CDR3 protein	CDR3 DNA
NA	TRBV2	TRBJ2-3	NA	CASSEQGIDTQYF	TGTGCCAGCAGTGAACAGGGTATAGATACGCAGTATTTT
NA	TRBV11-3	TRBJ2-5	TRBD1	CSSGGGYQETQYF	TGTTCCTCAGGGGGCGGGTACCAAGAGACCCAGTACTTC
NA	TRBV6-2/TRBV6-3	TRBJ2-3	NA	CASSRGARADTQYF	TGTGCCAGCAGTCGGGGGGCTAGGGCAGATACGCAGTATTTT
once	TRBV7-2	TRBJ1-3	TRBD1	CASSLQRQGSGNTIYF	TGTGCCAGCAGCTTACAAAGACAGGGGTCAGGAAACACCATATATTTT
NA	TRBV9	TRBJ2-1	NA	CASSVQGANEQFF	TGTGCCAGCAGCGTGCAAGGGGCTAATGAGCAGTTCTTC
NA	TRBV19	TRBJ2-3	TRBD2	CASSLSGRARTDTQYF	TGTGCCAGTAGTCTTAGCGGGAGGGCCAGGACAGATACGCAGTATTTT
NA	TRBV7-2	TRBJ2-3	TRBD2	CASSLRPATSGTSTDTQYF	TGTGCCAGCAGCTTAAGGCCCGCGACTAGCGGTACTAGCACAGATACGCAGTATTTT
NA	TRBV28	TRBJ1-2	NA	CASSPSRGAIYGYTF	TGTGCCAGCAGCCCAAGTAGGGGCGCAATCTATGGCTACACCTTC
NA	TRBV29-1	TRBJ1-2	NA	CSVTRGLVGGYTF	TGCAGCGTGACCCGGGGGCTTGTCGGTGGCTACACCTTC
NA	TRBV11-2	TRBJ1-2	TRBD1	CASSLTMQGARYGYTF	TGTGCCAGCAGCTTAACAATGCAGGGGGCGAGGTATGGCTACACCTTC
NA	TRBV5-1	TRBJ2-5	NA	CASSVTVQETQYF	TGCGCCAGCAGCGTGACCGTCCAAGAGACCCAGTACTTC
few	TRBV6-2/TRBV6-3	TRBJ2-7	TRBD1	CASSLLGQATYEQYF	TGTGCCAGCAGTCTTCTGGGACAGGCCACGTACGAGCAGTACTTC
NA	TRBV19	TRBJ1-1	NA	CASSIDRWNTEAFF	TGTGCCAGTAGTATCGACAGATGGAACACTGAAGCTTTCTTT
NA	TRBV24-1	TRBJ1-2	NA	CATSDLEGSPYGYTF	TGTGCCACCAGTGATTTGGAGGGATCCCCCTATGGCTACACCTTC
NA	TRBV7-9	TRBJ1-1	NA	CASSLDSWDAEAFF	TGTGCCAGCAGCTTAGACTCTTGGGACGCTGAAGCTTTCTTT
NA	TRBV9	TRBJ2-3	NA	CASSVRSQLDTQYF	TGTGCCAGCAGCGTACGTTCCCAGCTAGATACGCAGTATTTT
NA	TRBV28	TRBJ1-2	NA	CASSSWGREGGYTF	TGTGCCAGCAGTTCCTGGGGCAGGGAGGGCGGCTACACCTTC
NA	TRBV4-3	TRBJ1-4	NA	CASSQEVRGTTNEKLFF	TGCGCCAGCAGCCAAGAAGTGCGGGGAACAACTAATGAAAAACTGTTTTTT
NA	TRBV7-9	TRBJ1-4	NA	CASSLGEGNEKLFF	TGTGCCAGCAGCTTAGGGGAGGGTAATGAAAAACTGTTTTTT
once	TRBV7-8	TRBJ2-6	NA	CASSRGQGLGANVLTF	TGTGCCAGCAGCCGAGGCCAAGGATTAGGGGCCAACGTCCTGACTTTC
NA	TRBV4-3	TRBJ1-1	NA	CASSQTQDTEAFF	TGCGCCAGCAGCCAAACCCAGGACACTGAAGCTTTCTTT
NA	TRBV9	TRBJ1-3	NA	CASSVAEDGGWVNTIYF	TGTGCCAGCAGCGTAGCTGAGGACGGGGGCTGGGTAAACACCATATATTTT
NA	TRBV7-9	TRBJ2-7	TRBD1	CASSPTGTENYEQYF	TGTGCCAGCAGCCCCACGGGGACAGAGAATTACGAGCAGTACTTC
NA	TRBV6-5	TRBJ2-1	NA	CASTARLHSYNEQFF	TGTGCCAGCACCGCCAGGCTGCACTCCTACAATGAGCAGTTCTTC
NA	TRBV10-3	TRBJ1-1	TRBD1	CAISEASGTAREAFF	TGTGCCATCAGTGAGGCCTCCGGGACAGCTCGTGAAGCTTTCTTT
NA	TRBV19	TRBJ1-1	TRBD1	CASSKGQGGRAEAFF	TGTGCCAGTAGTAAGGGACAGGGCGGAAGGGCTGAAGCTTTCTTT
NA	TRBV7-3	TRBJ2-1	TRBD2	CASSLTSGGMFYEQFF	TGTGCCAGCAGCTTGACTAGCGGGGGGATGTTCTATGAGCAGTTCTTC
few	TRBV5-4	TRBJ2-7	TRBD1	CASSRGGGQGYEQYF	TGTGCCAGCAGCCGGGGAGGAGGACAGGGGTACGAGCAGTACTTC
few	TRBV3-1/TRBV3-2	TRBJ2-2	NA	CASSQSWVGGELFF	TGTGCCAGCAGCCAAAGCTGGGTAGGCGGGGAGCTGTTTTTT
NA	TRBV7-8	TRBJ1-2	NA	CASSQKRVERDGYTF	TGTGCCAGCAGCCAAAAGCGAGTTGAGAGGGATGGCTACACCTTC
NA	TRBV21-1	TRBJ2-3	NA	CASSGGQGGTDTQYF	TGTGCCAGCAGCGGGGGACAGGGAGGTACAGATACGCAGTATTTT
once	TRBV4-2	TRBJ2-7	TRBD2	CASSHLGLAADYEQYF	TGTGCCAGCAGCCATCTGGGACTAGCCGCGGATTACGAGCAGTACTTC
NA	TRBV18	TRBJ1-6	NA	CASSPGQLDSPLHF	TGTGCCAGCTCACCCGGACAGCTGGATTCACCCCTCCACTTT
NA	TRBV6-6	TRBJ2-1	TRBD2	CASRSGTSDYNEQFF	TGTGCCAGCAGGTCCGGGACTAGCGACTACAATGAGCAGTTCTTC
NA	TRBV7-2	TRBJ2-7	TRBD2	CASSLDSAREGGEQYF	TGTGCCAGCAGCTTAGACTCGGCGCGGGAGGGGGGCGAGCAGTACTTC
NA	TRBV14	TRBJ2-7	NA	CASSQGQRHYEQYF	TGTGCCAGCAGCCAAGGTCAGAGACATTACGAGCAGTACTTC
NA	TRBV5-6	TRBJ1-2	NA	CASSLPGYANYGYTF	TGTGCCAGCAGCCTACCCGGATACGCTAACTATGGCTACACCTTC
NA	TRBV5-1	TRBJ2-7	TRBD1	CASSLGTGWGEQYF	TGCGCCAGCAGCCTCGGGACAGGGTGGGGCGAGCAGTACTTC
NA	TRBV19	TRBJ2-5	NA	CASSMRAGPQETQYF	TGTGCCAGTAGTATGAGGGCCGGCCCCCAAGAGACCCAGTACTTC
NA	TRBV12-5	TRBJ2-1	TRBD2	CASGLVLAGGGYNEQFF	TGTGCTAGTGGTTTGGTCCTAGCGGGAGGTGGCTACAATGAGCAGTTCTTC
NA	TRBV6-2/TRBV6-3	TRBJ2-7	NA	CASSLSGEVYEQYF	TGTGCCAGCAGTTTATCAGGGGAAGTTTACGAGCAGTACTTC
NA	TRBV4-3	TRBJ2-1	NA	CASSQDPPGTSYNEQFF	TGCGCCAGCAGCCAAGACCCCCCAGGCACGTCCTACAATGAGCAGTTCTTC
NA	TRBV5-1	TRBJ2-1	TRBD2	CASSFRIAGVNEQFF	TGCGCCAGCAGCTTCCGAATAGCGGGAGTCAATGAGCAGTTCTTC
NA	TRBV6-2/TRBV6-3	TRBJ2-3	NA	CASSYPGASDDTQYF	TGTGCCAGCAGTTACCCCGGGGCCTCGGATGATACGCAGTATTTT
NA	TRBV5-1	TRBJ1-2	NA	CASSSNRDTPYGYTF	TGCGCCAGCAGCTCCAACCGGGACACGCCTTATGGCTACACCTTC
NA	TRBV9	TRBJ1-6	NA	CASSPGTPLTPHSPLHF	TGTGCCAGCAGCCCGGGGACTCCGCTGACACCTCATTCACCCCTCCACTTT
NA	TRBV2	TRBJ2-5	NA	CASSVGQRRETQYF	TGTGCCAGCAGTGTTGGACAGAGGAGGGAGACCCAGTACTTC
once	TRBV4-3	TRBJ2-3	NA	CASSQFTNPSTDTQYF	TGCGCCAGCAGCCAATTCACCAACCCTAGCACAGATACGCAGTATTTT